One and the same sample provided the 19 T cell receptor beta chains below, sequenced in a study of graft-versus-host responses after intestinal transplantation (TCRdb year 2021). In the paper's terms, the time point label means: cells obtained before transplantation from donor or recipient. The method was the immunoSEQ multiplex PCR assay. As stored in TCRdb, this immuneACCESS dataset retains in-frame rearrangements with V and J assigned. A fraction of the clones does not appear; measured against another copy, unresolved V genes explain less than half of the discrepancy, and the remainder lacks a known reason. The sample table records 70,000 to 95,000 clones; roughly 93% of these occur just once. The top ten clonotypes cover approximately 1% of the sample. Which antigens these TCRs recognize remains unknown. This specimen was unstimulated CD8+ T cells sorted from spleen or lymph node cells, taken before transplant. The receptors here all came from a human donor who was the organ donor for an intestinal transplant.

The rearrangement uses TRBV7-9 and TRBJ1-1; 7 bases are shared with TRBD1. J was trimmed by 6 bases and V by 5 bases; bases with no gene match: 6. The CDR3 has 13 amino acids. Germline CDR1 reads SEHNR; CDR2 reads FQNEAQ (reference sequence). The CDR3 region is CASSLTGVAEAFF. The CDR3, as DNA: TGTGCCAGCAGCCTCACAGGGGTCGCTGAAGCTTTCTTT.

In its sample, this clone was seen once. CDR3 sequence reads: CASSLLAEAFF. The CDR3 coding sequence is TGTGCCAGCAGCTTACTAGCAGAAGCTTTCTTT. The chain uses TRBV7-9 and TRBJ1-1; D is ambiguous. The germline V gene has CDR1 SEHNR and CDR2 FQNEAQ (reference sequence). Trimming stripped 2 bases from V and 8 bases from J, with 6 bases between. The CDR3 contains 11 residues.

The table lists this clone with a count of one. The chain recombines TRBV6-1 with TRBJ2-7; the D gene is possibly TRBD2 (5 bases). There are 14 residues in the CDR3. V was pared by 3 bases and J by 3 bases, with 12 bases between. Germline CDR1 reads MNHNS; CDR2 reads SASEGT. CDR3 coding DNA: TGTGCCAGCAGTGACGGGATCCTCCTCTACGAGCAGTACTTC. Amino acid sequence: CASSDGILLYEQYF.

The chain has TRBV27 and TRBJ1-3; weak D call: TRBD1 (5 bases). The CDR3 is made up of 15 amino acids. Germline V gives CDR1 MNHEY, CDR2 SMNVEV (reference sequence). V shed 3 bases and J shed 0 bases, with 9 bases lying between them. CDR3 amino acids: CASSLSGVSGNTIYF. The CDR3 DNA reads TGTGCCAGCAGTTTGTCGGGGGTCTCTGGAAACACCATATATTTT.

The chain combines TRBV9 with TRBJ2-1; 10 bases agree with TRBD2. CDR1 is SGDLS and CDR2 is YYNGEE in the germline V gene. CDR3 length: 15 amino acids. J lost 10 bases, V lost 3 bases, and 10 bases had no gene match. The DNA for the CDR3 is TGTGCCAGCAGCGCACCCGGGACTAGCGTGGCAGAGCAGTTCTTC. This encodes CASSAPGTSVAEQFF.

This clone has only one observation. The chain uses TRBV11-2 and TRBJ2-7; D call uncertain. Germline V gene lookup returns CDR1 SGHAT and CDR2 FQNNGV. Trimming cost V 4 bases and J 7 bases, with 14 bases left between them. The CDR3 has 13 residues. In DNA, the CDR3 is TGTGCCAGCAGCTCCCACTGGAGTCCGGAGCAGTACTTC. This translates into CASSSHWSPEQYF.

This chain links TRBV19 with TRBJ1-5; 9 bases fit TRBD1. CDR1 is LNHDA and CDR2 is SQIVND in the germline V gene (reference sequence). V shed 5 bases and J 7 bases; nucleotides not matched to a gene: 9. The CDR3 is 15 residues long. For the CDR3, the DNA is TGTGCCAGTAGTGTAACAGGGGGCGCGCCGCAGCCCCAGCATTTT. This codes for CASSVTGGAPQPQHF.

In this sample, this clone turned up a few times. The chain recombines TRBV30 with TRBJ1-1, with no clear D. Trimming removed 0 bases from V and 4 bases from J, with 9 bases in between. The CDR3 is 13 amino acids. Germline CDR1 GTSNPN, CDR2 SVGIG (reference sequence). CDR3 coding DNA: TGTGCCTGGAGTGTGATATCGGGCACTGAAGCTTTCTTT. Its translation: CAWSVISGTEAFF.

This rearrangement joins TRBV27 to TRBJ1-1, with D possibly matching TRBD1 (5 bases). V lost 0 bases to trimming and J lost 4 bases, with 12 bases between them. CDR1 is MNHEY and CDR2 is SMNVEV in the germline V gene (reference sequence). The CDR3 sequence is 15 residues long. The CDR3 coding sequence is TGTGCCAGCAGTTTATCATCAGGGAGGGGCACTGAAGCTTTCTTT. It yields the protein CASSLSSGRGTEAFF.

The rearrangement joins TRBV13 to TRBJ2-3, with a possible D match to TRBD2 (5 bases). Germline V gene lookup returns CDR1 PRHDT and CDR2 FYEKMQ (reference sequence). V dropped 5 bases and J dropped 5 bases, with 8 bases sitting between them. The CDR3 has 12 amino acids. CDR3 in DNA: TGTGCCAGCAGCAACGGGGAAGATACGCAGTATTTT. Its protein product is CASSNGEDTQYF.

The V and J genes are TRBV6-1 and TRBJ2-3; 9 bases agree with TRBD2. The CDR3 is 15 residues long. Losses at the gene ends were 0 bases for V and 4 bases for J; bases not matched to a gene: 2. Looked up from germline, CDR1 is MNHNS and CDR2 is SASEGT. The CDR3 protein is CASSEASGSPDTQYF. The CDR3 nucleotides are TGTGCCAGCAGTGAAGCTAGCGGGAGCCCAGATACGCAGTATTTT.

CDR3 DNA: TGCGCCAGCAGCCAAGTCCCCGCCCTAGCGGGGGGGCTCTATGAGCAGTTCTTC. Amino acid sequence: CASSQVPALAGGLYEQFF. The rearrangement links TRBV4-1 to TRBJ2-1, with TRBD2 matching 12 bases. The V segment lost 1 base and the J segment 8 bases; nucleotides outside the gene matches: 12. CDR3 length: 18 residues. Germline V CDR1 and CDR2: MGHRA, YSYEKL.

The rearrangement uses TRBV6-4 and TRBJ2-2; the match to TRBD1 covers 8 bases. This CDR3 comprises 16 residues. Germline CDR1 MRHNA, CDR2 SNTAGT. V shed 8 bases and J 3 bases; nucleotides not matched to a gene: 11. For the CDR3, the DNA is TGTGCCAGCTTGTCGAGGGGACAGGCAGACACCGGGGAGCTGTTTTTT. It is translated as CASLSRGQADTGELFF.

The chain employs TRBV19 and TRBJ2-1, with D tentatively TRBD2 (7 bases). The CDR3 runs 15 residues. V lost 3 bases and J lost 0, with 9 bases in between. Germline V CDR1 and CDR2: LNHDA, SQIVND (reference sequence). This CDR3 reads CASSMGGLSYNEQFF. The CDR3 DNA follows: TGTGCCAGTAGTATGGGGGGGCTCTCCTACAATGAGCAGTTCTTC.

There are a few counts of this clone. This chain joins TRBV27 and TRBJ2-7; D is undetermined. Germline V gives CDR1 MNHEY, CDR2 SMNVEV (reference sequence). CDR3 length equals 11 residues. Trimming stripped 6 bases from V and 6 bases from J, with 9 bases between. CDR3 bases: TGTGCCAGCAGCTCGACGGGCGAGCAGTACTTC. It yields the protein CASSSTGEQYF.

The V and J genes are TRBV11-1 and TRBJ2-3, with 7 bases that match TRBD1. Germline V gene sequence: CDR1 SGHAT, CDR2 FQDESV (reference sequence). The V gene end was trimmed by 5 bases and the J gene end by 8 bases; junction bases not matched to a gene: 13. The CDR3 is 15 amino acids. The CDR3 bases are TGTGCCAGCAGCCCTGTGACAGGGCTATTAGGTACGCAGTATTTT. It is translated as CASSPVTGLLGTQYF.

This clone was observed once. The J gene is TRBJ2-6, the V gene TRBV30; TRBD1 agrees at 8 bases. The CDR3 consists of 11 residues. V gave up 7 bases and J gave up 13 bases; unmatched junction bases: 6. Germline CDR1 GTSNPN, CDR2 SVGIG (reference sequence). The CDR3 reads CASDRARVLTF. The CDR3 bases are TGTGCCTCGGACAGGGCTAGGGTCCTGACTTTC.

CDR3 nucleotides: TGTGCCAGCAGCTTAAGCGGCCCCTCTGTGGAAAAACTGTTTTTT. It encodes CASSLSGPSVEKLFF. V and J are TRBV7-8 and TRBJ1-4; D remains ambiguous. Trimming shortened V by 2 bases and J by 8 bases, and 15 bases separated the two germline ends. The CDR3 extends over 15 amino acids. From germline, CDR1 is SGHVS and CDR2 FQNEAQ.

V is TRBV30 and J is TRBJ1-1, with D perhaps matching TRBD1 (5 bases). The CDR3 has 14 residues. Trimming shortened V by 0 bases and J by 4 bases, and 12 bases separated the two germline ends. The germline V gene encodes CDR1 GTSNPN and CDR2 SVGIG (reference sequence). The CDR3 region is CAWSVMGGGTEAFF. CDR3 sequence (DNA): TGTGCCTGGAGTGTAATGGGCGGGGGCACTGAAGCTTTCTTT.